Listed here are 17 T cell receptor beta chains from one sample, sequenced in a study of T cell responses to AZD1222 COVID-19 vaccine. Repertoires were generated with immunoSEQ multiplex PCR, while TCRdb's copy carries only in-frame clones and drops some. The sample includes 150,000 or so clones, approximately 95% of them seen just once. The source was peripheral blood, collected on day 0 of MenACWY control vaccination. These receptors originate from an adult in good health.

The chain employs TRBV4-1 and TRBJ1-4; no clear D gene. CDR1 and CDR2 (germline): MGHRA, YSYEKL. The V end lost 0 bases, the J end lost 0 bases, and 8 bases lay between the germline ends. The CDR3 sequence is 16 residues long. The CDR3 DNA is TGCGCCAGCAGCCAAGAAATACAGACAACTAATGAAAAACTGTTTTTT. It specifies CASSQEIQTTNEKLFF.

V usage is TRBV29-1 and J usage is TRBJ2-2; perhaps TRBD1 as D (6 bases). This CDR3 is 13 amino acids long. V was shortened by 7 bases and J by 5 bases, with 14 bases between the two germline ends. The germline V gene encodes CDR1 SQVTM and CDR2 ANQGSEA. The CDR3 loop reads CSAQTGGTGELFF. CDR3 DNA: TGCAGCGCCCAGACAGGAGGAACCGGGGAGCTGTTTTTT.

Note on this clone: This sample also contains other DNA sequences that code for the same CDR3. The chain recombines TRBV18 with TRBJ1-1; D gene uncertain. There are 11 residues in the CDR3. Germline CDR1 reads KGHSH; CDR2 reads LQKENI. The ends were cut back, 3 bases at V and 4 bases at J, with 3 bases in the middle. The DNA of the CDR3 is TGTGCCAGCTCACCGGGCACTGAAGCTTTCTTT. The encoded protein is CASSPGTEAFF.

The gene calls are TRBV7-9 and TRBJ1-1; D is perhaps TRBD1 (5 bases). CDR3 length: 13 amino acids. CDR1 is SEHNR and CDR2 is FQNEAQ in the germline V gene (reference sequence). The V end lost 1 base, the J end lost 4 bases, and 7 bases lay between the germline ends. The CDR3 loop is CASSLEGATEAFF. CDR3 coding DNA: TGTGCCAGCAGCTTAGAAGGGGCCACTGAAGCTTTCTTT. The full variable domain, with the rest looked up from reference TRBV7-9 and TRBJ1-1, is DTGVSQNPRHKITKRGQNVTFRCDPISEHNRLYWYRQTLGQGPEFLTYFQNEAQLEKSRLLSDRFSAERPKGSFSTLEIQRTEQGDSAMYLCASSLEGATEAFFGQGTRLTVV.

With regard to this clone: Other DNA variants within this sample encode the same CDR3. This chain joins TRBV12-3 or TRBV12-4 and TRBJ1-1, with unresolved D. V shed 1 base and J shed 3 bases, with 6 bases lying between them. This CDR3 comprises 13 residues. CDR3 in amino acids: CASSLGGDTEAFF. CDR3 nucleotides: TGTGCCAGCAGTTTAGGTGGGGACACTGAAGCTTTCTTT.

This clone appeared once. The V gene is TRBV19, the J gene TRBJ2-2; TRBD1 agrees at 8 bases. This CDR3 contains 12 residues. Per the germline V gene, CDR1 is LNHDA and CDR2 is SQIVND (reference sequence). CDR3 sequence: CAAGTGGPKLFF. The CDR3 DNA is TGTGCTGCAGGGACAGGAGGACCCAAGCTGTTTTTT.

This chain joins TRBV27 and TRBJ1-2; D is uncertain. Per the germline V gene, CDR1 is MNHEY and CDR2 is SMNVEV (reference sequence). This CDR3 is built from 13 residues. Trimming took off 6 bases at V and 4 bases at J, with 12 bases between the two ends. The CDR3 here is CASRVSTLYGYTF. The CDR3 region has the DNA TGTGCCAGCAGGGTCTCTACCCTCTATGGCTACACCTTC.

The gene calls are TRBV11-2 and TRBJ1-1; 10 nucleotides agree with TRBD1. J gave up 5 bases and V 5 bases, and 2 bases lay outside the gene matches. Germline assignment: CDR1 SGHAT and CDR2 FQNNGV. The CDR3 has 13 amino acids. CDR3 region: CASSRQGATEAFF. CDR3 nucleotides: TGTGCCAGCAGCCGACAGGGGGCAACTGAAGCTTTCTTT.

The chain combines TRBV7-9 with TRBJ2-3, with TRBD2 matching over 15 bases. Losses at the gene ends were 2 bases for V and 0 bases for J; bases not matched to a gene: 6. This CDR3 is 19 amino acids long. CDR1 and CDR2 from the germline V gene are SEHNR and FQNEAQ (reference sequence). The CDR3 spells CASSLRTSGRVRSTDTQYF. DNA for the CDR3: TGTGCCAGCAGCTTACGGACTAGCGGGAGGGTACGAAGCACAGATACGCAGTATTTT.

This clone was seen only once. The chain has TRBV7-8 and TRBJ1-2, with D hard to call. The V gene lost 1 base and the J gene lost 7 bases, with 10 bases spanning the gap. Germline CDR1 reads SGHVS; CDR2 reads FQNEAQ. This CDR3 contains 13 residues. CDR3 nucleotides: TGTGCCAGCAGCTTAGACAGCAGCAGTGGCTACACCTTC. This codes for CASSLDSSSGYTF.

J is TRBJ2-5 and V is TRBV6-1; a possible D gene is TRBD1 (6 bases). There are 13 residues in the CDR3. CDR1 and CDR2 (germline): MNHNS, SASEGT. The germline V and J ends were trimmed by 4 bases and 5 bases, with 11 bases remaining between them. This chain's CDR3 is CASSAGHLETQYF. Written as DNA, the CDR3 is TGTGCCAGCAGTGCGGGACATCTGGAGACCCAGTACTTC.

This chain connects TRBV3-1 (or the pseudogene TRBV3-2) to TRBJ1-1; 10 positions match TRBD1. The CDR3 spans 17 residues. Per germline, CDR1 LGHDT and CDR2 YNNKEL (reference sequence). V shed 4 bases and J 5 bases; nucleotides not matched to a gene: 13. In DNA, the CDR3 is TGTGCCAGCAGCCCCCGGGACAGGGGATCATTAAGGACTGAAGCTTTCTTT. Its translation is CASSPRDRGSLRTEAFF.

The chain employs TRBV19 and TRBJ1-2, with a weak D call TRBD1 (5 bases). Trimming stripped 5 bases from V and 0 bases from J, with 13 bases between. The CDR3 sequence is 15 residues long. The germline V gene encodes CDR1 LNHDA and CDR2 SQIVND (reference sequence). CDR3 nucleotide sequence: TGTGCCAGTAGTTTCACAGGAAGGGCTAACTATGGCTACACCTTC. Protein product: CASSFTGRANYGYTF.

The chain uses TRBV11-2 and TRBJ2-7, with 7 nucleotides matching TRBD2. J was trimmed by 7 bases and V by 3 bases; bases with no gene match: 12. The germline CDR1 and CDR2 sequences are SGHAT and FQNNGV. This CDR3 is built from 15 residues. In DNA, the CDR3 is TGTGCCAGCAGCTTTGGAAGTATCGGGGGGTATGAGCAGTACTTC. Translation: CASSFGSIGGYEQYF. The full variable domain, its missing parts supplied by reference TRBV11-2 and TRBJ2-7, is EAGVAQSPRYKIIEKRQSVAFWCNPISGHATLYWYQQILGQGPKLLIQFQNNGVVDDSQLPKDRFSAERLKGVDSTLKIQPAKLEDSAVYLCASSFGSIGGYEQYFGPGTRLTVT.

The chain links TRBV9 to TRBJ1-1; TRBD1 matches 9 bases. This CDR3 contains 13 residues. CDR1 and CDR2 from the germline V gene are SGDLS and YYNGEE. With 1 base clipped from V and 11 bases from J, the junction kept 6 bases outside the gene matches. CDR3 protein: CASSVTTGGSAFF. The CDR3, as DNA: TGTGCCAGCAGCGTAACCACAGGGGGCTCGGCTTTCTTT.

The chain combines TRBV7-3 with TRBJ1-1; possible D gene TRBD1, 5 bases. Germline CDR1 and CDR2: SGHTA and FQGTGA. V gave up 2 bases and J gave up 4 bases, with 8 bases separating them. This CDR3 is built from 13 residues. CDR3 coding DNA: TGTGCCAGCAGCTTATACGGGGGCACTGAAGCTTTCTTT. It translates to CASSLYGGTEAFF.

V gene TRBV5-1 combines with J gene TRBJ2-5, with a tentative D call TRBD2 (5 bases). The CDR3 extends over 16 amino acids. Trimming removed 0 bases at V and 0 bases at J, with 12 bases between. Germline CDR1 is SGHRS and CDR2 is YFSETQ. This CDR3 is CASSLGWTGYQETQYF. Here the CDR3 DNA reads TGCGCCAGCAGCTTGGGGTGGACGGGGTACCAAGAGACCCAGTACTTC.